The 28 T cell receptor beta chains below come from one sample, sequenced in a study of T cells in Graves' hyperthyroidism and ophthalmopathy. From RNA transcripts, TCR beta CDR3 regions were amplified. The TCR CDR3 was amplified in a first-round RT-PCR using the HTBI primer set. One entry per CDR3 protein results from TCRdb running MiXCR on the multiplex PCR reads. The sample consists of about 580,000 distinct CDR3 sequences, approximately 13% of them appearing once. What was sequenced was blood. The source of these receptors is a woman younger than 45 with Graves' hyperthyroidism that later progressed to Graves' ophthalmopathy.

This clonotype occurred many times. The chain carries TRBV13 and TRBJ2-3, with 9 bases lining up with TRBD1. CDR1 and CDR2 from the germline V gene are PRHDT and FYEKMQ (reference sequence). The J segment lost 3 bases and the V segment lost 0 bases, leaving 7 bases of the junction unmatched. CDR3 length equals 17 residues. CDR3 sequence (DNA): TGTGCCAGCAGCTTAGGAGGGACAGGGTTTTCGACAGATACGCAGTATTTT. It encodes CASSLGGTGFSTDTQYF.

The chain is built from TRBV5-4 and TRBJ2-4, with D perhaps TRBD2 (6 bases). V dropped 4 bases and J dropped 8 bases, with 16 bases sitting between them. The CDR3 runs to 14 residues. Per the germline V gene, CDR1 is SGHNT and CDR2 is YYREEE (reference sequence). CDR3: CASSPGTAQHIQYF. CDR3 nucleotides: TGTGCCAGCAGCCCCGGGACTGCCCAACACATTCAGTACTTC.

This clonotype was picked up many times. V is TRBV5-1 and J is TRBJ2-3; 7 bases are a match to TRBD2. The CDR3 spans 15 residues. The J segment lost 2 bases and the V segment lost 0 bases, leaving 3 bases of the junction unmatched. Per the germline V gene, CDR1 is SGHRS and CDR2 is YFSETQ. The CDR3 coding sequence is TGCGCCAGCAGCTTGGCTAGCGGATACACAGATACGCAGTATTTT. It translates to CASSLASGYTDTQYF.

This clonotype was observed a single time. This may arise from a read error, as a much more abundant clone is one base away. The chain recombines TRBV9 with TRBJ2-1, with 11 bases identical to TRBD2. The ends lost 3 bases at V and 13 bases at J; junction bases unmatched: 12. The CDR3 runs 15 residues. The V gene's germline CDR1 is SGDLS and CDR2 YYNGEE. CDR3 in amino acids: CASSATSGILVDQFF. The CDR3 DNA sequence: TGTGCCAGCAGCGCGACTAGCGGGATTTTGGTTGATCAGTTCTTC.

This clonotype has ten or more counts. The V and J genes are TRBV27 and TRBJ2-2, with D perhaps TRBD2 (5 bases). The CDR3 totals 15 residues. Germline CDR1 is MNHEY and CDR2 is SMNVEV (reference sequence). V dropped 4 bases and J dropped 2 bases, with 11 bases sitting between them. The CDR3 reads CASSWVGANTGELFF. The CDR3 nucleotides read TGTGCCAGCAGTTGGGTGGGAGCCAACACCGGGGAGCTGTTTTTT.

This clonotype was counted at least ten times. The chain recombines TRBV5-6 with TRBJ2-3; D might be TRBD1 or TRBD2, each matching 5 bases. Trimming took 6 bases from V and 2 from J, leaving 16 bases between them. This CDR3 comprises 15 residues. The germline V gene encodes CDR1 SGHDT and CDR2 YYEEEE. In DNA, the CDR3 is TGTGCCAGCACCTCCCCGGGACGGACCACAGATACGCAGTATTTT. The encoded protein is CASTSPGRTTDTQYF.

Ten or more counts support this clonotype. This chain links TRBV18 with TRBJ2-2, with 9 bases identical to TRBD2. Germline CDR1 is KGHSH and CDR2 is LQKENI. The CDR3 extends over 15 amino acids. The V and J ends lost 5 bases and 7 bases, in that order; junction bases with no gene match: 8. In DNA form, the CDR3 reads TGTGCCAGCTCAATCCTTAGCGGGAGAAGCGGGGAGCTGTTTTTT. Protein: CASSILSGRSGELFF.

This clonotype was detected once. With a much larger clone just one base away, this may be a read error. This chain links TRBV28 with TRBJ2-2, with D tentatively TRBD2 (6 bases). CDR3 length: 17 residues. Germline loops: CDR1 MDHEN, CDR2 SYDVKM. The ends were cut back, 5 bases at V and 4 bases at J, with 20 bases in the middle. The CDR3 reads CASSDPGGGLGTGELFF. The CDR3 DNA follows: TGTGCCAGCAGTGATCCGGGTGGAGGGCTCGGCACCGGGGAGCTGTTTTTT.

The chain uses TRBV6-1 and TRBJ2-7; D possibly matches TRBD1 or TRBD2 (5 bases each). Germline V gene sequence: CDR1 MNHNS, CDR2 SASEGT. Trimming took off 8 bases at V and 2 bases at J, with 13 bases between the two ends. CDR3 length: 13 amino acids. The CDR3 loop reads CASQQEVTYEQYF. The CDR3 DNA reads as TGTGCCAGCCAACAGGAGGTGACCTACGAGCAGTACTTC.

In its sample, this clonotype was seen many times. The V and J genes are TRBV6-4 and TRBJ2-1; D unclear. CDR3 length: 16 residues. Germline-derived CDR1 and CDR2 are MRHNA and SNTAGT. The V and J ends lost 0 bases and 7 bases respectively, with 16 bases between them. CDR3 bases: TGTGCCAGCAGTGACTCGATCTCCGATGGTTCAAATGAGCAGTTCTTC. Translation gives CASSDSISDGSNEQFF.

The chain employs TRBV14 and TRBJ1-1; D is perhaps TRBD1 (5 bases). Per germline, CDR1 SGHDN and CDR2 FVKESK. The CDR3 consists of 13 residues. The V end lost 0 bases, the J end lost 9 bases, and 11 bases lay between the germline ends. This chain's CDR3 is CASSQDLGAKAFF. CDR3 coding DNA: TGTGCCAGCAGCCAAGATTTAGGGGCAAAAGCTTTCTTT.

Points on this clonotype: This may be a read error: a much more frequent sequence differs by one nucleotide. The chain links TRBV28 to TRBJ1-1; tentatively, D is TRBD1 (6 bases). This CDR3 has 17 residues. Trimming shortened V by 3 bases and J by 1 base, and 18 bases separated the two germline ends. Germline V CDR1 and CDR2: MDHEN, SYDVKM. CDR3 nucleotide sequence: TGTGCCAGCAGTTTCGGGGGGCCCTCTTCTACGAACACTGAAGCTTTCTTT. It codes for CASSFGGPSSTNTEAFF. The entire variable domain, with the rest obtained from reference TRBV28 and TRBJ1-1, is as follows: DVKVTQSSRYLVKRTGEKVFLECVQDMDHENMFWYRQDPGLGLRLIYFSYDVKMKEKGDIPEGYSVSREKKERFSLILESASTNQTSMYLCASSFGGPSSTNTEAFFGQGTRLTVV.

This clonotype was counted ten times or more. This chain's CDR3 is CASSPLGLAGGPGVNEQFF. CDR3 coding DNA: TGTGCCAGCAGCCCCCTAGGGCTAGCGGGAGGGCCTGGTGTAAATGAGCAGTTCTTC. The chain has TRBV6-2 or TRBV6-3 and TRBJ2-1; TRBD2 matches 12 bases. The CDR3 loop spans 19 amino acids. Unmatched junction bases numbered 19, after V lost 6 bases and J lost 7 bases. The germline CDR1 and CDR2 sequences are MNHEY and SVGEGT.

The CDR3 protein is CATSSGMAYEQYF. DNA of the CDR3: TGTGCCACCAGTTCCGGGATGGCCTACGAGCAGTACTTC. The J gene is TRBJ2-7, the V gene TRBV24-1; possible D gene TRBD2, 5 bases. The CDR3 totals 13 residues. From germline, CDR1 is KGHDR and CDR2 SFDVKD. V was cut by 6 bases and J by 2 bases, with 10 bases left in between.

This clonotype was recorded many times. V usage is TRBV4-1 and J usage is TRBJ2-7, with no clear D. The CDR3 loop spans 15 amino acids. Trimming took off 1 base at V and 3 bases at J, with 13 bases between the two ends. The V gene's germline CDR1 is MGHRA and CDR2 YSYEKL. The CDR3 DNA reads as TGCGCCAGCAGCCAAGGTTCGGCTAGATACTACGAGCAGTACTTC. Protein product: CASSQGSARYYEQYF.

V usage is TRBV4-1 and J usage is TRBJ1-2; no reliable D call. V shed 0 bases and J shed 7 bases, with 15 bases lying between them. The CDR3 has 15 amino acids. Germline CDR1 is MGHRA and CDR2 is YSYEKL. CDR3 amino acids: CASSQENSLRRGYTF. CDR3 in DNA: TGCGCCAGCAGCCAAGAGAACAGCTTAAGACGTGGCTACACCTTC.

This clonotype was recorded many times. The chain carries TRBV18 and TRBJ1-2, with 8 bases lining up with TRBD1. This CDR3 has 14 residues. V lost 3 bases, J lost 4 bases, and 4 bases stayed unmatched. Germline-derived CDR1 and CDR2 are KGHSH and LQKENI. For the CDR3, the DNA is TGTGCCAGCTCACCGGGACAGGACCCCTATGGCTACACCTTC. Amino acid sequence: CASSPGQDPYGYTF.

With regard to this clonotype: Given a much more abundant clone one base away, this may be a read error. V is TRBV30 and J is TRBJ2-1; 7 bases line up with TRBD2. Germline trimming cut 3 bases from V and 9 bases from J; bases unmatched to any gene: 14. There are 15 residues in the CDR3. Germline values: CDR1 GTSNPN, CDR2 SVGIG (reference sequence). For the CDR3, the DNA is TGTGCCTGGAGGCAAAGTGGACTAGGTGGGCTTGAGCAGTTCTTC. Translating it yields CAWRQSGLGGLEQFF.

V usage is TRBV5-5 and J usage is TRBJ2-7; 7 nucleotides line up with TRBD1. The V gene's germline CDR1 is SGHKS and CDR2 YYEKEE (reference sequence). The CDR3 runs 15 residues. After removal of 3 bases from V and 2 bases from J, the junction contained 8 bases not matched to a gene. CDR3 sequence reads: CASSSGRDRPYEQYF. The CDR3, as DNA: TGTGCCAGCAGCTCGGGAAGGGACAGACCCTACGAGCAGTACTTC.

This clonotype came up many times. V usage is TRBV19 and J usage is TRBJ2-4; D may be TRBD1 (5 bases). Trimming left V 6 bases short and J 12 bases short, with 15 bases between. CDR1 LNHDA and CDR2 SQIVND come from the germline V gene (reference sequence). This CDR3 comprises 12 residues. The CDR3 coding sequence is TGTGCCAGTAGCCACTACAGGTTTCCTCAGTACTTC. Residues: CASSHYRFPQYF.

This clonotype was counted at least ten times. The genes are TRBV11-3 and TRBJ2-1; 9 bases line up with TRBD2. Germline V gene sequence: CDR1 SGHNT, CDR2 YENEEA. Trimming took 0 bases from V and 6 from J; bases not matched to a gene: 6. This CDR3 has 16 amino acids. For the CDR3, the DNA is TGTGCCAGCAGCTTAGACCCAGCGGGAGGTTCCAATGAGCAGTTCTTC. Translated, it gives CASSLDPAGGSNEQFF.

The chain joins TRBV12-3 or TRBV12-4 to TRBJ1-6; TRBD1 aligns across 8 bases. J was trimmed by 7 bases and V by 3 bases; bases with no gene match: 8. This CDR3 region has 16 residues. The CDR3 DNA follows: TGTGCCAGCAGTTTCCAGGGGGCCTCTCTAAATTCACCCCTCCACTTT. It encodes CASSFQGASLNSPLHF.

This clonotype has ten or more counts. The V and J genes are TRBV28 and TRBJ1-4; D is unclear. The V gene's germline CDR1 is MDHEN and CDR2 SYDVKM. The CDR3 runs 15 residues. The V and J ends lost 3 bases and 7 bases respectively, with 15 bases between them. The CDR3 here is CASSLVTGKGEKLFF. The CDR3, as DNA: TGTGCCAGCAGTTTGGTCACTGGAAAGGGTGAAAAACTGTTTTTT.

This clonotype was counted ten times or more. This chain connects TRBV6-1 to TRBJ2-7; D is possibly TRBD2 (6 bases). V was pared by 0 bases and J by 7 bases, with 10 bases between. The CDR3 sequence is 13 residues long. Germline-derived CDR1 and CDR2 are MNHNS and SASEGT. In nucleotides, the CDR3 is TGTGCCAGCAGTGAAGCCTCCGGGGGAGAGCAGTACTTC. As protein: CASSEASGGEQYF.

The chain recombines TRBV6-2 or TRBV6-3 with TRBJ1-3, with a weak D call TRBD1 (5 bases). V was shortened by 6 bases and J by 4 bases, with 10 bases between the two germline ends. Germline V gene data show CDR1 as MNHEY and CDR2 as SVGEGT. The CDR3 loop spans 13 amino acids. The CDR3 protein is CASRRGGGNTIYF. The CDR3 coding sequence is TGTGCCAGCAGGAGGGGCGGAGGAAACACCATATATTTT.

This clonotype was observed many times. The rearrangement links TRBV29-1 to TRBJ1-1; D is undetermined. Per the germline V gene, CDR1 is SQVTM and CDR2 is ANQGSEA. This CDR3 has 12 residues. Trimming took off 4 bases at V and 1 base at J, with 7 bases between the two ends. Here the CDR3 reads CSVVKGNTEAFF. DNA of the CDR3: TGCAGCGTTGTTAAGGGGAACACTGAAGCTTTCTTT.

This clonotype was seen repeatedly, ten times or more. The chain couples TRBV3-1 to TRBJ2-5; TRBD1 agrees at 11 bases. The junction had 2 bases not matched to a gene; V was cut back by 1 base and J by 4 bases. This CDR3 region has 15 residues. Germline CDR1 and CDR2: LGHDT and YNNKEL (reference sequence). DNA for the CDR3: TGTGCCAGCAGCCAAGGCGGACAGGGGGCAGAGACCCAGTACTTC. Translated, it gives CASSQGGQGAETQYF.

Details on this clonotype: The CDR3 does not end in the conserved phenylalanine or tryptophan, so this is likely a read error. This chain links TRBV11-2 with TRBJ2-1; a possible D gene is TRBD1 (6 bases). The CDR3 loop spans 15 amino acids. Looked up from germline, CDR1 is SGHAT and CDR2 is FQNNGV. Trimming removed 7 bases from V and 5 bases from J, with 18 bases in between. The CDR3 loop reads CASNKGGCANNEQFV. CDR3 DNA sequence: TGTGCCAGCAACAAAGGGGGTTGCGCGAACAATGAGCAGTTCGTC.